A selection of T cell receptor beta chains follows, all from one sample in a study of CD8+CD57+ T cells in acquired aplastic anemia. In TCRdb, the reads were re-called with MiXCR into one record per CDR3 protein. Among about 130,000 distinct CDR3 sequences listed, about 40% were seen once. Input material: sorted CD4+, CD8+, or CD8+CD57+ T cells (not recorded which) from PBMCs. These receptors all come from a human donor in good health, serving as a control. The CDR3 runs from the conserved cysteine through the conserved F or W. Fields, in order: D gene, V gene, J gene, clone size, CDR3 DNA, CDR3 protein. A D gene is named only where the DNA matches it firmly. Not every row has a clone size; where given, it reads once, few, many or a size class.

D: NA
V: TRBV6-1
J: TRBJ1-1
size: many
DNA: TGTGCCAGCAGTCCTTTGTTGGGGGGTAACACTGAAGCTTTCTTT
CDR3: CASSPLLGGNTEAFF

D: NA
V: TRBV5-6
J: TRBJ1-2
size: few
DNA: TGTGCCAGCAGCTCTTGGGGGAGGGCTCTTAACTATGGCTACACCTTC
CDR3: CASSSWGRALNYGYTF

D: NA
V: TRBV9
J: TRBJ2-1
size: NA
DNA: TGTGCCAGCAGCGTAGGGGACACGCCGGCCAATGAGCAGTTCTTC
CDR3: CASSVGDTPANEQFF

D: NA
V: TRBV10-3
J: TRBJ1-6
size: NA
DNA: TGTGCCATCAGTGAGGGACCGGATTCACCCCTCCACTTT
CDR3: CAISEGPDSPLHF

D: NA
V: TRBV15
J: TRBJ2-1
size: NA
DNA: TGTGCCACCAGTCCTAGGGGTGGCTCCTACAATGAGCAGTTCTTC
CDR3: CATSPRGGSYNEQFF

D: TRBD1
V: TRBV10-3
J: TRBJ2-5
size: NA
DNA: TGTGCCATCAGGTGGACGGACAGGGAGACCCAGTACTTC
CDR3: CAIRWTDRETQYF

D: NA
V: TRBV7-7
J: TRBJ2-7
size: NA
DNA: TGTGCTAGCAGCTTTGATTCGGTCAGCGAGCAGTACTTC
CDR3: CASSFDSVSEQYF

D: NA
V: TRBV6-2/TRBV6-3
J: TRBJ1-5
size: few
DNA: TGTGCCAGCTCTAGGGGGTTTGGGAGCAATCAGCCCCAGCATTTT
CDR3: CASSRGFGSNQPQHF

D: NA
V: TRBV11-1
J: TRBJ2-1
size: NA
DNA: TGTGCCAGCAGCTTAGCGCTTACCCCCGATTCGGGAAGGGCGGTTTTC
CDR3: CASSLALTPDSGRAVF

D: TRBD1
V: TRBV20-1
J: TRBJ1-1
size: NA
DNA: TGCAGTGCTCCAAGGACAGGGGACACTGAAGCTTTCTTT
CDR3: CSAPRTGDTEAFF

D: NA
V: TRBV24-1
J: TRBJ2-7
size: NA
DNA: TGTGCCACCAGGACAGGTTCCTACGAGCAGTACTTC
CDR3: CATRTGSYEQYF

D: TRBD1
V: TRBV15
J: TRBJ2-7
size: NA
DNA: TGTGCCACCAGCAGAAACAGGGGGTTGGACGAGCAGTACTTC
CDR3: CATSRNRGLDEQYF

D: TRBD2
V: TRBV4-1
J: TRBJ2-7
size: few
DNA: TGCGCCAGCAGCCAGCCGGGAGGATACGAGCAGTACTTC
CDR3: CASSQPGGYEQYF

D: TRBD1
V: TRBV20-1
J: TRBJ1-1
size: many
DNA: TGCAGTGCTAGACCCGGACAGGGGCACACTGAAGCTTTCTTT
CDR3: CSARPGQGHTEAFF

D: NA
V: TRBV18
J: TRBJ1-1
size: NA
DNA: TGTGCCAGCCCCAGCCCGGCCAACGGACCTGAAGCTTTCTTT
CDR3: CASPSPANGPEAFF

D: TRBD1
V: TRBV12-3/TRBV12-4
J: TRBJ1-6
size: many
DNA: TGTGCCAGCAGTTTAGGGACAGGGGGGACACCCCTCCACTTT
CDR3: CASSLGTGGTPLHF

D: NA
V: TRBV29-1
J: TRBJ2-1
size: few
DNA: TGCAGCGTTGAGTCCACAGGGGAGCAGTTCTTC
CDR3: CSVESTGEQFF

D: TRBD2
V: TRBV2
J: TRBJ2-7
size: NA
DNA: TGTGCCAGGGAGACTAGCGGGGGGGCCGAGCAGTACTTC
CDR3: CARETSGGAEQYF

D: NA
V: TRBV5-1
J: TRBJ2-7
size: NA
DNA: TGCGCCAGCAGCCCGGACTTCCGCGCCTACGAACAGTACTTC
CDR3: CASSPDFRAYEQYF

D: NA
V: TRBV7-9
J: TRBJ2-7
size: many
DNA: TGTGCCAGCAGCCCAGACTTTCCCTCCTACGAGCAGTACTTC
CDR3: CASSPDFPSYEQYF

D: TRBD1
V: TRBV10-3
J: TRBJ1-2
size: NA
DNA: TGTGCCATCAGACTAGACAGGGGGCCAGTTTATGGCTACACCTTC
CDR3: CAIRLDRGPVYGYTF

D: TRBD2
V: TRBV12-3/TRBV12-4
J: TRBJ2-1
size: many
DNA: TGTGCCAGCAGTTTGCGGGAGACATCCCCCTACAATGAGCAGTTCTTC
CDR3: CASSLRETSPYNEQFF

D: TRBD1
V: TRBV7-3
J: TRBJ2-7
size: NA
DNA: TGTGCCAGCAGTTGGACAGGGTACGAGCAGTACTTC
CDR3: CASSWTGYEQYF

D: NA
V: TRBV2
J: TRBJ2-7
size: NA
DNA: TGTGCCAGCAGTGAAGTGGGGGCAGGACCCTACGAGCAGTACTTC
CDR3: CASSEVGAGPYEQYF

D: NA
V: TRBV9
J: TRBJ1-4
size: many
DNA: TGTGCCAGCAGCGTAGATCCAGGGTTGGAAAAACTGTTTTTT
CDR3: CASSVDPGLEKLFF

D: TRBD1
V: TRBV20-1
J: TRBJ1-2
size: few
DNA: TGCAGTGCCTCTGGGACAGGAGCTAACTATGGCTACACCTTC
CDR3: CSASGTGANYGYTF

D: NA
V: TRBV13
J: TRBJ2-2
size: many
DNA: TGTGCCAGAGAAGCCTCTATGAGGACTTCCTCCTTCGCGAACACCGGGGAGCTGTTTTTT
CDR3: CAREASMRTSSFANTGELFF

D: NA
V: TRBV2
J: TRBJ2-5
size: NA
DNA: TGTGCCAGCAATCAGGGTGCATCTGGGACCCAGTACTTC
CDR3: CASNQGASGTQYF

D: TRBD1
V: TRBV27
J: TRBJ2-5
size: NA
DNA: TGTGCCAGCAGTCTACGGACAGGGAGGACAGAGACCCAGTACTTC
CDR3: CASSLRTGRTETQYF

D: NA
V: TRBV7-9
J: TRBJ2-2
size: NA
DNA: TGTGCCAGCAGCTTCGCGAACACCGGGGAGCTGTTTTTT
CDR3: CASSFANTGELFF

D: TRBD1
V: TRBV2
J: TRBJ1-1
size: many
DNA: TGTGCCAGCAGCGGGACAGGGGGACCGAACACTGAAGCTTTCTTT
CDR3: CASSGTGGPNTEAFF

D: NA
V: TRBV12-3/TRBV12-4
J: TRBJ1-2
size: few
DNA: TGTGCCAGCAGCTTCGACACGAACTATGGCTACACCTTC
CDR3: CASSFDTNYGYTF

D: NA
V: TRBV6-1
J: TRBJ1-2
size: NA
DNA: TGTGCCAGCAGTGAACGACGGAACTATGGCTACACCTTC
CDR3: CASSERRNYGYTF

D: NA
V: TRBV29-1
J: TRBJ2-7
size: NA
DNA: TGCGGCGTTGGGACGGGAGACTACGAGCAGTACTTC
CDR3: CGVGTGDYEQYF

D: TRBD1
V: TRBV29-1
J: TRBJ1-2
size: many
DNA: TGCAGCGTGGGGACAGGGCGGGAAGGCTACACCTTC
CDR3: CSVGTGREGYTF

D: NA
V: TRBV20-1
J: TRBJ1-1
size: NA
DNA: TGCAGTGCTAAGAGGGGCTTGAACACTGAAGCTTTCTTT
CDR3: CSAKRGLNTEAFF

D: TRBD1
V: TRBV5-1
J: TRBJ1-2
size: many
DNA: TGCGCCAGCAGCCCCGTCACCGGACAGGGGTACTATGGCTACACCTTC
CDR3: CASSPVTGQGYYGYTF

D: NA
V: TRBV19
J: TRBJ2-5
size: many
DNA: TGTGCCAGTAGTATTAGGCTAATCCCACAAGAGACCCAGTACTTC
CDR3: CASSIRLIPQETQYF

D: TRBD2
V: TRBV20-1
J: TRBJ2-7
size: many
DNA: TGCAGTCTGGACCCAGCGGGAGGCGAGCAGTACTTC
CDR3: CSLDPAGGEQYF

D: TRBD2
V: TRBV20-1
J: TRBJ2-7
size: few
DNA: TGCAGTGCTAGAGGTCTAGCGGGGACGGATAATGAGGAGCAGTACTTC
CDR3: CSARGLAGTDNEEQYF

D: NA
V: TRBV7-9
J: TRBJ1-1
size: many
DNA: TGTGCCAGCAGCTTAGCTTCCAGGGCGAACACTGAAGCTTTCTTT
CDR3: CASSLASRANTEAFF

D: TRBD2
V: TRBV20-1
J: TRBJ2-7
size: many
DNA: TGCAGTGCTAGAGCCGTACTAGCGGGGGGTAACCCCTACGAGCAGTACTTC
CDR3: CSARAVLAGGNPYEQYF

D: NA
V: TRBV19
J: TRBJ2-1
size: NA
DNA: TGTGCCAGTAGTTCCCAGGGCAGGGCGGCCTACAATGAGCAGTTCTTC
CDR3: CASSSQGRAAYNEQFF

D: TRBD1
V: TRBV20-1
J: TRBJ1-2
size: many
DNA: TGCAGTGCTTGGGACAGGGATGGCTACACCTTC
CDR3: CSAWDRDGYTF

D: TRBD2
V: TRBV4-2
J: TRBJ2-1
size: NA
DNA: TGTGCCAGCAGCCAAGAAGCGGGGGGGAGCAATGAGCAGTTCTTC
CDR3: CASSQEAGGSNEQFF

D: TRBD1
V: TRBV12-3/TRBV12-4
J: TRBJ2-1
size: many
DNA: TGTGCCAGCGCCAGGGGGCGGGAATACAATGAGCAGTTCTTC
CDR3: CASARGREYNEQFF

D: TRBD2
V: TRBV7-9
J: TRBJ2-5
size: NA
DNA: TGTGCCAGCAGAAGTCGGACTAGCGGAGAAGAGACCCAGTACTTC
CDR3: CASRSRTSGEETQYF

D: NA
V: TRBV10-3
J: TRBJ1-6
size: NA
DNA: TGTGCCATCAGCGGGAGGGCCTATAATTCACCCCTCCACTTT
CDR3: CAISGRAYNSPLHF

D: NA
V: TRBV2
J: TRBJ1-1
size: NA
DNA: TGTGCCAGCAGTGAGGATAGGAGCACTGAAGCTTTCTTT
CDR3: CASSEDRSTEAFF

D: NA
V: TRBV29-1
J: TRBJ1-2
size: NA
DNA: TGCAGCGTTGAGAAACGTGGGTTGCATGGCTACACCTTC
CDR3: CSVEKRGLHGYTF

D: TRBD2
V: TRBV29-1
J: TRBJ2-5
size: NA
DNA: TGCAGCTCACCGGGACTAGCGGGAGAGACCCAGTACTTC
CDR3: CSSPGLAGETQYF

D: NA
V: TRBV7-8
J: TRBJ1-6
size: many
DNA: TGTGCCAGCAGCTTAGGAGGAGGTCAGGCTCTCCACTTT
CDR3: CASSLGGGQALHF

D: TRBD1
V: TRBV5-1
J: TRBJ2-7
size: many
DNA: TGCGCCAGCAGCCTAACTTCGGGACAGGGTGGCTACGAGCAGTACTTC
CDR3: CASSLTSGQGGYEQYF

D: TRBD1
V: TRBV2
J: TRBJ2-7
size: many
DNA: TGTGCCAGCACTAGACAGGGGGTGGCCTACGAGCAGTACTTC
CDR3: CASTRQGVAYEQYF

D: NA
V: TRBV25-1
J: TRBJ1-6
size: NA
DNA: TGTGCCAGCGGGGTGTCGGTAGGACCTTCACCCCTCCACTTT
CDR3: CASGVSVGPSPLHF

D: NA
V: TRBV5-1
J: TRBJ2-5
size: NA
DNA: TGCGCCAGCAGCTTGGGTGTGGCCGGCATTACGGAGACCCAGTACTTC
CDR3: CASSLGVAGITETQYF

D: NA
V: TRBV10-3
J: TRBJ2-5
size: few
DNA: TGTGCCATCAGTGAGTCAACCGGTCAAGGGACCCAGTACTTC
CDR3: CAISESTGQGTQYF

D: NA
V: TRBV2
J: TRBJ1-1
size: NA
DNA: TGTGCCAGCGACAGACAGAACACTGAAGCTTTCTTT
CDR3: CASDRQNTEAFF

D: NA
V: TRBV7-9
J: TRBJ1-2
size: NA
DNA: TGTGCCAGCAGCTTAGACACCACCTATGGCTACACCTTC
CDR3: CASSLDTTYGYTF